Each of the 23 T cell receptor beta chains below was sequenced from the same sample in a study of blood T cells in healthy people across ages. A second about 7 to 11 cycle PCR used barcoded and J-beta primers. TCRdb used MiXCR to reprocess the 5' RACE reads, holding one entry per CDR3 protein. This sample carries 1.5 million to 2 million distinct CDR3 sequences, around 40% of them seen once, and the ten largest clones take 23%. Sequencing was done on a sample of blood. These receptors were taken from a human donor in good health.

This clonotype was seen only a few times. The chain is built from TRBV29-1 and TRBJ1-2; 7 nucleotides line up with TRBD1. This CDR3 has 12 residues. V lost 0 bases and J lost 6; bases outside the gene matches: 1. CDR1 is SQVTM and CDR2 is ANQGSEA in the germline V gene. For the CDR3, the DNA is TGCAGCGTTGAAGACCAGGGGGATGGCTACACCTTC. Translated, it gives CSVEDQGDGYTF.

This clonotype was detected only a few times. The V and J genes are TRBV11-2 and TRBJ1-1; D call uncertain. The germline CDR1 and CDR2 sequences are SGHAT and FQNNGV. Trimming pared 0 bases from V and 6 bases from J, leaving 8 bases between. CDR3 size: 13 residues. The chain's CDR3 is CASSLDPSSEAFF. The CDR3 nucleotides are TGTGCCAGCAGCTTAGACCCCTCCTCTGAAGCTTTCTTT. Together with reference TRBV11-2 and TRBJ1-1, the CDR3 gives the full variable domain: EAGVAQSPRYKIIEKRQSVAFWCNPISGHATLYWYQQILGQGPKLLIQFQNNGVVDDSQLPKDRFSAERLKGVDSTLKIQPAKLEDSAVYLCASSLDPSSEAFFGQGTRLTVV.

This clonotype has more than one count but fewer than ten. The CDR3 coding sequence is TGTGCCAGCAGCTTTACGGCAGGGTACATAGATACGCAGTATTTT. Its protein product is CASSFTAGYIDTQYF. This rearrangement joins TRBV7-8 to TRBJ2-3, with D perhaps matching TRBD1 (5 bases). V gave up 3 bases and J gave up 5 bases, with 15 bases separating them. The germline gives CDR1 SGHVS, CDR2 FQNEAQ. This CDR3 comprises 15 residues.

V is TRBV20-1 and J is TRBJ2-1, with 12 bases lining up with TRBD2. The germline gives CDR1 DFQATT, CDR2 SNEGSKA (reference sequence). Germline trimming cut 4 bases from V and 7 bases from J; bases unmatched to any gene: 5. This CDR3 contains 14 residues. CDR3 coding DNA: TGCAGTGCTATCTGGCTAGCGGGGGGGAATGAGCAGTTCTTC. Its translation is CSAIWLAGGNEQFF.

The chain uses TRBV24-1 and TRBJ2-7; 7 bases match TRBD2. Near its end, the DNA agrees better with TRBJ2-5, so the J call may be wrong. This CDR3 has 16 residues. CDR1 is KGHDR, CDR2 SFDVKD, per germline. The CDR3 sequence: CATSDFREEVKETQYF. CDR3 bases: TGTGCCACCAGTGATTTTCGGGAGGAGGTTAAAGAGACCCAGTACTTC.

The J gene is TRBJ2-3, the V gene TRBV2; 9 bases agree with TRBD2. The V gene's germline CDR1 is SNHLY and CDR2 FYNNEI. This CDR3 contains 16 residues. V lost 2 bases to trimming and J lost 1 base; unmatched junction nucleotides: 4. The CDR3 nucleotides read TGTGCCAGCAGTGAACTAGCGGGGACCCGCACAGATACGCAGTATTTT. The encoded protein is CASSELAGTRTDTQYF.

Concerning this clonotype itself: This CDR3 fails to terminate in the conserved phenylalanine or tryptophan, so it likely reflects a read error. V gene TRBV10-3 combines with J gene TRBJ2-5; TRBD2 matches 9 bases. CDR3 length: 15 residues. From germline, CDR1 is ENHRY and CDR2 SYGVKD. The V gene end was trimmed by 0 bases and the J gene end by 5 bases; junction bases not matched to a gene: 4. The chain's CDR3 is CAISESAGGQETQYL. The CDR3 DNA follows: TGTGCCATCAGTGAGTCGGCGGGGGGGCAGGAGACCCAGTACCTC.

This clonotype came up a few times. This chain connects TRBV7-8 to TRBJ2-5; D is perhaps TRBD1 or TRBD2 (6 bases each). The CDR3 consists of 13 residues. Germline V lookup: CDR1 SGHVS, CDR2 FQNEAQ. The V gene lost 7 bases and the J gene lost 4 bases, with 13 bases spanning the gap. DNA of the CDR3: TGTGCCAGCAATCCGGGGGCATTAGAGACCCAGTACTTC. This translates into CASNPGALETQYF.

This clonotype has just a few counts. The CDR3 region has the DNA TGCAGCGTTTGGGCCAAAAACATTCAGTACTTC. This sequence encodes CSVWAKNIQYF. The chain joins TRBV29-1 to TRBJ2-4; no definite D call. The germline V and J ends were trimmed by 5 bases and 1 base, with 3 bases remaining between them. Germline values: CDR1 SQVTM, CDR2 ANQGSEA. This CDR3 is built from 11 residues. The whole variable domain, filled in from reference TRBV29-1 and TRBJ2-4, reads SAVISQKPSRDICQRGTSLTIQCQVDSQVTMMFWYRQQPGQSLTLIATANQGSEATYESGFVIDKFPISRPNLTFSTLTVSNMSPEDSSIYLCSVWAKNIQYFGAGTRLSVL.

The chain employs TRBV5-1 and TRBJ2-3, with D tentatively TRBD2 (7 bases). The CDR3 runs 14 residues. Germline V gene lookup returns CDR1 SGHRS and CDR2 YFSETQ. Between the trimmed V and J ends, which lost 4 bases and 6 bases, there was a span of 15 bases. Here the CDR3 DNA reads TGCGCCAGCAGCCCGGAGGGGGGGCTTGATACGCAGTATTTT. Amino acid sequence: CASSPEGGLDTQYF.

The chain joins TRBV12-3 or TRBV12-4 to TRBJ1-2; D not resolved. CDR3 length equals 14 residues. With 6 bases removed from V and 4 bases from J, the gap between germline ends came to 15 bases. CDR3 nucleotide sequence: TGTGCCAGCAGCCCCGGGGAGGTTAGCTATGGCTACACCTTC. As protein: CASSPGEVSYGYTF.

The V and J genes are TRBV20-1 and TRBJ2-3; a weak D match, TRBD1 (6 bases). The CDR3 totals 15 residues. Germline-derived CDR1 and CDR2 are DFQATT and SNEGSKA (reference sequence). Trimming took off 5 bases at V and 2 bases at J, with 17 bases between the two ends. CDR3 protein: CSALRDISFTDTQYF. In DNA, the CDR3 is TGCAGTGCTCTAAGGGACATTAGTTTCACAGATACGCAGTATTTT.

The rearrangement links TRBV6-1 to TRBJ2-3, with 9 bases fitting TRBD2. The V gene's germline CDR1 is MNHNS and CDR2 SASEGT. V was clipped by 8 bases and J by 5 bases; unmatched bases: 14. This CDR3 region has 16 residues. The CDR3 spells CASRPYGTSRGDTQYF. CDR3 nucleotides: TGTGCCAGCCGCCCCTACGGGACTAGCCGAGGAGATACGCAGTATTTT.

The V call is TRBV12-5, the J call TRBJ2-1, with D possibly matching TRBD1 (6 bases). The germline CDR1 and CDR2 sequences are LGHNT and FRNRAP. The V end lost 5 bases, the J end lost 2 bases, and 10 bases lay between the germline ends. The CDR3 is 14 residues long. In DNA form, the CDR3 reads TGTGCTAGTGGTGGACAGACGACCTACAATGAGCAGTTCTTC. The encoded protein is CASGGQTTYNEQFF.

The chain uses TRBV7-8 and TRBJ1-5; D is undetermined. CDR1 SGHVS and CDR2 FQNEAQ come from the germline V gene. The CDR3 has 15 residues. Trimming took 3 bases from V and 0 from J, leaving 9 bases between them. CDR3 coding DNA: TGTGCCAGCAGCTTGAGCACGATTAGCAATCAGCCCCAGCATTTT. Encoded protein: CASSLSTISNQPQHF.

The sample holds a few counts of this clonotype. This chain uses TRBV7-6 with TRBJ1-1; 9 nucleotides match TRBD1. In germline, CDR1 is SGHVS, CDR2 FNYEAQ. CDR3 size: 16 residues. The V gene end was trimmed by 5 bases and the J gene end by 4 bases; junction bases not matched to a gene: 11. The CDR3 DNA follows: TGTGCCAGCAGCCTCCAAACCGGGACAGGGATCACTGAAGCTTTCTTT. This translates into CASSLQTGTGITEAFF. The whole variable domain, remainder taken from reference TRBV7-6 and TRBJ1-1, is GAGVSQSPRYKVTKRGQDVALRCDPISGHVSLYWYRQALGQGPEFLTYFNYEAQQDKSGLPNDRFSAERPEGSISTLTIQRTEQRDSAMYRCASSLQTGTGITEAFFGQGTRLTVV.

The V gene is TRBV7-8, the J gene TRBJ1-5; 7 positions match TRBD1. Germline V gene data show CDR1 as SGHVS and CDR2 as FQNEAQ. Germline trimming cut 5 bases from V and 6 bases from J; bases unmatched to any gene: 7. The CDR3 contains 14 residues. The CDR3 is CASSLDRARQPQHF. For the CDR3, the DNA is TGTGCCAGCAGCCTTGACAGGGCTCGTCAGCCCCAGCATTTT.

The genes are TRBV5-1 and TRBJ1-2; D unclear. Germline V gives CDR1 SGHRS, CDR2 YFSETQ. The CDR3 contains 14 residues. V lost 4 bases, J lost 6 bases, and 16 bases lay in between. The CDR3 DNA sequence: TGCGCCAGCAGCCCGCGGGGTGCTCCGGATGGCTACACCTTC. Protein product: CASSPRGAPDGYTF.

V gene TRBV7-2 combines with J gene TRBJ2-3; 10 bases agree with TRBD2. V lost 2 bases to trimming and J lost 2 bases; unmatched junction nucleotides: 4. The V gene's germline CDR1 is SGHTA and CDR2 FQGNSA. This CDR3 spans 16 amino acids. CDR3 residues: CASSLTSGVNTDTQYF. CDR3 in DNA: TGTGCCAGCAGCTTAACTAGCGGGGTTAACACAGATACGCAGTATTTT.

This clonotype was detected only a few times. The chain joins TRBV7-3 to TRBJ1-5, with 7 bases fitting TRBD1. Germline-derived CDR1 and CDR2 are SGHTA and FQGTGA. The CDR3 length is 14 residues. V shed 4 bases and J 6 bases; nucleotides not matched to a gene: 6. The CDR3 coding sequence is TGTGCCAGCAGCTCCCAGGGGGGGGTTCAGCCCCAGCATTTT. Translated: CASSSQGGVQPQHF.

This clonotype was observed a single time. The chain employs TRBV2 and TRBJ2-4; D gene unclear. With the DNA end fitting TRBJ2-7 better, the J assignment may be wrong. In germline, CDR1 is SNHLY, CDR2 FYNNEI. The CDR3 is 12 residues long. The CDR3 here is CASKGSAYEQYF. The CDR3 DNA reads as TGTGCCAGCAAAGGTTCGGCCTACGAGCAGTACTTC.

The chain recombines TRBV7-2 with TRBJ2-1; 9 bases map to TRBD1. With V trimmed by 5 bases and J by 4 bases, 6 bases remained unmatched. This CDR3 comprises 15 residues. Germline V gene sequence: CDR1 SGHTA, CDR2 FQGNSA. The CDR3 protein is CASSPEGTGYNEQFF. The CDR3 DNA is TGTGCCAGCAGCCCAGAGGGGACAGGGTACAATGAGCAGTTCTTC.

The rearrangement uses TRBV5-1 and TRBJ2-1, with 13 bases that match TRBD2. Per germline, CDR1 SGHRS and CDR2 YFSETQ. The CDR3 spans 16 residues. V was clipped by 1 base and J by 8 bases; unmatched bases: 6. The CDR3 DNA is TGCGCCAGCAGCTTGCTGGGACTAGCGGGGAGCGATGAGCAGTTCTTC. Encoded protein: CASSLLGLAGSDEQFF.